This is a list of T cell receptor beta chains from one sample in a study of blood T cell repertoires in COVID-19. Sequenced by immunoSEQ multiplex PCR; TCRdb stores in-frame clones only, minus some. The sample holds fewer than 250,000 clones; roughly 92% are singletons and the top ten take approximately 0.77%. Sequenced material: peripheral blood. These receptors were obtained from a man in his sixties with COVID-19, enrolled during active disease. Both conserved end residues are part of each CDR3. The D gene is left open where the match is weak. For some rows the clone size is stated as once, few or many, or as a class when expanded; others skip it.

V: TRBV5-1; J: TRBJ1-3; D: .; size: .; length: 14; DNA: TGCGCCAGCAGCATTGGAGGCTCTGGAAACACCATATATTTT; CDR3: CASSIGGSGNTIYF
V: TRBV10-1; J: TRBJ2-1; D: TRBD2; size: .; length: 15; DNA: TGCGCCAGTTTCCCCGGGACTAGCTTCGACAATGAGCAGTTCTTC; CDR3: CASFPGTSFDNEQFF
V: TRBV28; J: TRBJ1-1; D: TRBD1; size: .; length: 15; DNA: TGTGCCAGCAGTCAACCGGGACAGGTGACTCTCTTAGCTTTCTTT; CDR3: CASSQPGQVTLLAFF
V: TRBV18; J: TRBJ1-1; D: .; size: .; length: 14; DNA: TGTGCCAGCTCACCAGAAAGAACACCCGTAGAAGCTTTCTTT; CDR3: CASSPERTPVEAFF
V: TRBV6-4; J: TRBJ1-5; D: TRBD1; size: once; length: 13; DNA: TGTGCCAGCAGTTCAGGGGGTAATCAGCCCCAGCATTTT; CDR3: CASSSGGNQPQHF
V: TRBV15; J: TRBJ1-5; D: .; size: .; length: 14; DNA: TGTGCCACCAGCCGCCTTGCGGGGCGGCAGCCCCAGCATTTT; CDR3: CATSRLAGRQPQHF
V: TRBV6-4; J: TRBJ1-2; D: TRBD1; size: .; length: 16; DNA: TGTGCCAGCAGTGTCCGACCCCAGGGGGCGCCGGGCGGCTACACCTTC; CDR3: CASSVRPQGAPGGYTF
V: TRBV7-2; J: TRBJ1-1; D: .; size: .; length: 13; DNA: TGTGCCAGCAGCTTAACGCAGGGGACTGAAGCTTTCTTT; CDR3: CASSLTQGTEAFF
V: TRBV5-5; J: TRBJ1-1; D: .; size: few; length: 15; DNA: TGTGCCACCATGAGGGCAATGAGACAGGCGGCTGAAGCTTTCTTT; CDR3: CATMRAMRQAAEAFF
V: TRBV20-1; J: TRBJ1-5; D: .; size: .; length: 15; DNA: TGCAGTGCTAGTCCCATGGGCTTTGGCAATCAGCCCCAGCATTTT; CDR3: CSASPMGFGNQPQHF
V: TRBV5-8; J: TRBJ2-2; D: TRBD1; size: few; length: 18; DNA: TGTGCCAGCAGCTTTCGGTTCGACAGGGGGACGAACACCGGGGAGCTGTTTTTT; CDR3: CASSFRFDRGTNTGELFF
V: TRBV15; J: TRBJ2-3; D: .; size: .; length: 16; DNA: TGTGCCACCAGCAGAGAAGGGGTCAGGACAACAGATACGCAGTATTTT; CDR3: CATSREGVRTTDTQYF
V: TRBV6-5; J: TRBJ2-1; D: .; size: .; length: 14; DNA: TGTGCCAGCAGTTACTCCGGGAGTCACAATGAGCAGTTCTTC; CDR3: CASSYSGSHNEQFF
V: TRBV5-1; J: TRBJ1-1; D: .; size: .; length: 15; DNA: TGCGCCAGCAGCCCCGGGACATCCCGGGACACTGAAGCTTTCTTT; CDR3: CASSPGTSRDTEAFF
V: TRBV19; J: TRBJ1-2; D: .; size: .; length: 12; DNA: TGTGCCAGTAAGGTGGGCCCTTATGGCTACACCTTC; CDR3: CASKVGPYGYTF
V: TRBV11-2; J: TRBJ1-2; D: .; size: .; length: 15; DNA: TGTGCCAGCAGCCAGCCGGTGGGGGGTAGGGATGGCTACACCTTC; CDR3: CASSQPVGGRDGYTF
V: TRBV21-1; J: TRBJ2-1; D: .; size: .; length: 19; DNA: TGTGCCAGCAGCAAAGCGCTCGTACGGGATGGGTCCAACAATGAAGGGCAGTTCTTC; CDR3: CASSKALVRDGSNNEGQFF
V: TRBV24-1; J: TRBJ1-1; D: TRBD1; size: .; length: 14; DNA: TGTGCCACCAGTGGGACAGGGGGGAACACTGAAGCTTTCTTT; CDR3: CATSGTGGNTEAFF